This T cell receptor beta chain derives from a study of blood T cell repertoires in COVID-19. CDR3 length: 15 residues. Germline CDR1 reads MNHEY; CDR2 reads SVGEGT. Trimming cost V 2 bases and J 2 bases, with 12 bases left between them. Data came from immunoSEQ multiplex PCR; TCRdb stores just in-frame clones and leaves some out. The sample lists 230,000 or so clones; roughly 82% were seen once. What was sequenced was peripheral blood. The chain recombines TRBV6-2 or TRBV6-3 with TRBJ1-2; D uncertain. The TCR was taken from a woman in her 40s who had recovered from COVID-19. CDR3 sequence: CASSYREAWNYGYTF. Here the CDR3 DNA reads TGTGCCAGCAGTTACAGGGAGGCCTGGAACTATGGCTACACCTTC.